What follows is one T cell receptor beta chain and its context. Its antigen is unknown. Base qualities are not provided; no much larger clone lies one nucleotide away. Library prep was done by the immunoSEQ multiplex PCR assay. The multiplex PCR relied on a mix of 60 forward primers for TCR Vbeta segments and 13 reverse primers for TCR Jbeta segments. The CDR3 region of rearranged TCR beta genes was amplified from genomic DNA with a multiplex PCR assay. On the Illumina HiSeq System, the amplified TCR beta libraries were sequenced as 87-base-pair reads. The published analysis was carried out like this. In a later analysis, around 80 million unique TCR beta chains were counted across the 650 to 750 repertoires, and some 10 million of these chains were shared by at least two donors. Raw reads were error-corrected and collapsed into unique sequences with a nearest-neighbor algorithm that merged closely related sequences to remove PCR and sequencing errors. V, D and J gene segments were assigned by aligning CDR3 sequences to IMGT reference sequences. For a sequence to be retained, a match of at least six nucleotides was required to both a V gene segment and a J gene segment. A rearrangement was called productive if the CDR3 had no stop codons and remained in frame with V and J, and every other rearrangement was called non-productive. Following IMGT convention, CDR3 was defined as the stretch from the second conserved V-encoded cysteine up to the conserved J-encoded phenylalanine. In an earlier analysis of around 540 of the donors, sequences lacking an unambiguous match to a single V gene segment were excluded. In an earlier analysis of a few hundred of the donors, a V segment was called functional when productive rearrangements were above 56.7%, and segregating when the standard deviation between donors exceeded 5%. A statistical classification framework was built for diagnosing cytomegalovirus status from the catalog of TCR beta chain sequences. In a later analysis, TCR nucleotide sequences were compared against IMGT/GENE-DB human TR gene sequences so that V and J genes could be assigned. A later analysis assigned CDR3 sequences and most-parsimonious VDJ recombination scenarios with the TCRdist pipeline. In a later analysis, every TCR beta chain was defined by the combination of its CDR3 amino acid sequence and its V-gene family, and reads without a unique V-gene family were dropped. In a later analysis, 550 to 650 highly shared, low-generation-probability nucleotide sequences were removed to address suspected cross-contamination and a sequencing artifact. A later analysis calculated a clonal expansion index for each public chain from normalized within-repertoire ranks of inferred template counts. In a later analysis, generation probabilities were computed using a VDJ recombination model fitted to out-of-frame rearrangements, and the results were checked against IGoR. A later analysis scored TCR-TCR, TCR-HLA and TCR-CMV co-occurrence with hypergeometric tests, applying a repertoire-size bias correction to TCR pairs. False discovery rates were estimated in a later analysis by permuting HLA or CMV assignments 20 times. In a later analysis, co-occurring TCRs were grouped with DBSCAN, and TCRdist sequence similarity was added when clustering was performed within HLA-allele-positive subsets. For co-occurrence clustering, repertoires with fewer than 30,000 or more than 120,000 public chains were excluded, along with five or six repertoires with anomalous nucleotide sharing. As stored in TCRdb, this immuneACCESS dataset retains in-frame rearrangements with V and J assigned. A fraction of the clones does not appear; measured against another copy, unresolved V genes explain less than half of the discrepancy, and the remainder lacks a known reason. V and J calls and clone size follow that table, whereas D and trimming were derived from the DNA. The sample data list roughly 100,000 clones, and under 80% of these were observed just once. Together, the top ten hold over 9% of the sample.

This record comes from a study of cytomegalovirus exposure and HLA in healthy donors (dated by TCRdb to the late 2010s). With respect to the entire study: An earlier analysis of approximately 640 of the donors reported 250 to 300 Gb of sequence data and some 120 million unique TCR beta sequences from about 179 million T cells. The aim of the study was to test whether cataloging public T cell receptors could identify signatures of past pathogen exposure. To study patterns of TCR occurrence, a later analysis re-analyzed previously published TCR beta repertoires from around 700 donors and added high-resolution HLA genotyping. Donor age, sex, ethnicity and CMV serostatus were compiled alongside the repertoire data. Genome-wide SNP genotypes for about 65% of the 666 donors were used in a later genetic analysis, which treated that subset as a discovery cohort. Class I and class II HLA loci were covered by the typing at four-digit resolution. Roughly 5 DR-DQ haplotypes were handled as single units for association and clustering because linkage in the cohort was strong. Among the roughly 380 genotyped donors, 75% to 90% belonged to the genetic ancestry cluster associated with self-reported Caucasian donors. In addition to the first cohort of around 670 subjects, a separate validation cohort of approximately 130 different subjects was used. The study profiled the T cell repertoires of hundreds of subjects by immunosequencing and related them to cytomegalovirus serostatus. The study combined high-throughput TCR immunosequencing, statistical association of individual TCRs with disease status, and machine learning to predict cytomegalovirus infection status. An earlier analysis of more than 450 of the donors used high-throughput TCR beta sequencing to judge whether each TCR beta V gene segment behaved as functional or pseudogenic. Approximately 330 gigabases of sequencing data and 75 million to 85 million unique TCR sequences made up an early release that covered around 640 HLA-typed donors. Among about 360 genotyped donors of the cohort, an average of around 240,000 unique TCR beta nucleotide sequences were sequenced per donor, roughly a sixth of them non-productive. Every discovery cohort repertoire had been produced on one sequencing platform. Rather than drawing on any new phenotypic data, the later analysis identified candidate immune exposures from TCR beta sequences and the way those sequences occurred across donors. The number of donors typed differed by locus, with 629-630 for A, B, C, DRB1 and DQB1, approximately 500 for DQA1, about 610 for DPA1, and approximately 470 for DPB1. General findings and caveats noted by the study authors: According to a later genetic analysis, donors in an Asian-associated ancestry cluster had fewer N-insertions in productive TCRs than the approximately 650-donor mean. Several of the top co-occurrence clusters appeared to be linked to parvovirus B19, influenza, CMV and Epstein-Barr virus, according to a later analysis. The classifier was reported to diagnose cytomegalovirus status with high specificity and sensitivity in both the original and validation cohorts. In a later analysis, HLA-associated TCR beta chains were found to be more clonally expanded and to have lower generation probabilities than equally common non-associated chains. In an earlier analysis of several hundred of the donors, most TCR beta V segments were observed in productive rearrangements about 90% or about 30% of the time, broadly matching IMGT annotations. Specific HLA alleles were associated with more than 15,000 TCR beta sequences at a false discovery rate of 0.05 in a later analysis. It was suggested by the authors that the approach could potentially be generalized to other disease states and immunological phenotypes. The only immune exposure information available for the cohort was CMV serostatus. Over 15 rarely observed V segments, including chromosome 9 orphons, were excluded from the earlier analysis of a few hundred of the donors because counts were too low. A few of the identified cytomegalovirus-associated TCR beta chains were confirmed in vitro to be specific for cytomegalovirus antigens. In the study, around 160 TCR beta chains were listed as associated with cytomegalovirus. Sequencing depth was assumed to be roughly uniform across donors in the presence/absence analyses, though that assumption may not hold. Most CMV-associated TCR beta chains appeared to be HLA-restricted in a later analysis, and the HLA associations seemed to be driven largely by CMV exposure. V-gene and J-gene trimming of TCR beta chains was associated with a missense DCLRE1C variant in a later genetic analysis, and the association was replicated in an independent cohort. Most TCR sequences were seen in very few donors, while some public TCRs were found in many individuals. Only TCR beta chains were sequenced in this cohort, and the absence of alpha or paired-chain data limited detectable features. A later analysis found that TCR association rates varied across HLA loci, with DRB1 alleles showing the most associated TCRs and HLA-C alleles the fewest. Linkage disequilibrium might explain the correlated functional status among segregating V segments, but an unknown experimental factor could not be excluded. A further reported finding was that TCR beta sequences accurately predicted the HLA-A and HLA-B alleles for most subjects in the first cohort. Strong co-occurrence of HLA alleles, especially DR and DQ, made assigning TCR associations to individual alleles difficult. Because HLA typing was missing for some donors at each locus, association tests included only the typed subset. A group of highly shared sequence variants was considered likely to be a technical artifact of the sequencing pipeline. The 87-base-pair reads could not distinguish some IMGT-functional V segments, including TRBV6-2 and TRBV6-3, so those segments were excluded.

The cohort was made up of about 610 healthy bone marrow donors. Cohort members were all nominally healthy when sampled, although unrecorded immune exposures were likely present. The donor tested CMV seropositive and was one of the 289 seropositive cohort members. Each donor provided a peripheral blood sample, and peripheral blood mononuclear cells were used for TCR beta sequencing. Genomic DNA was extracted from the blood cell samples with the Qiagen DNeasy Blood Extraction Kit. Measured from the cysteine to the phenylalanine, the CDR3 is 15 residues long. Only the CDR3 portion is preserved as DNA: 45 bases, with reading frame beginning at the first base. The junction shows trimming of 4 bases on V and 5 bases on J, plus 17 bases between the germline ends. Reading the germline V gene gives CDR1 MDHEN and CDR2 SYDVKM.

The rearrangement combines TRBV28 with TRBJ1-1; TRBD1 might be the D gene, on 6 matching bases. This receptor was identified in a woman aged 18-29 years in good health and CMV-seropositive. Sequenced input: PBMCs. The CDR3 amino acid sequence is: CASSSNRDSRTEAFF. The DNA sequence is given as TGTGCCAGCAGTTCAAACAGGGATTCTAGGACTGAAGCTTTCTTT.